This T cell receptor beta chain was captured by sequencing in a study of T cell responses to AZD1222 COVID-19 vaccine. Clones were sequenced by immunoSEQ multiplex PCR, and TCRdb holds only the in-frame ones, with some missing. The table shows about 170,000 clones, with 85% to 90% occurring only once. In regard to this clone: Its antigen remains unknown.

The CDR3 contains 14 residues. The germline CDR1 and CDR2 sequences are KGHSH and LQKENI. Trimming left V 0 bases short and J 5 bases short, with 7 bases between. The study's findings and limits: Only five or six AZD1222 recipients were seropositive at baseline.

Sequences were derived from peripheral blood, sampled on day 0 of AZD1222 vaccination. The TCR sequence derives from an adult in good health. The genes are TRBV18 and TRBJ2-2; D remains unclear. Here the CDR3 reads CASSPPMGTGELFF. The DNA for the CDR3 is TGTGCCAGCTCACCACCTATGGGAACCGGGGAGCTGTTTTTT.